This T cell receptor beta chain was obtained from a study of blood T cell repertoires in COVID-19. Participant ages covered about 18 to 90 years across 24 US areas. Assignments of participants to cohorts depended upon their own reported clinical history. This CDR3 is built from 13 residues. V was clipped by 5 bases and J by 2 bases, with 9 bases between them. Germline V lookup: CDR1 LNHDA, CDR2 SQIVND (reference sequence). Worth noting for this clone: In the same sample, other DNA sequences code for this CDR3.

Assay used: immunoSEQ multiplex PCR; TCRdb lists only in-frame clones, some missing. The sample yields 250,000 to 300,000 clones, roughly 88% seen once. This chain uses TRBV19 with TRBJ1-1, with D possibly matching TRBD1 (5 bases). Sequencing was done on a sample of PBMCs or T cells enriched from blood (not recorded which). This TCR was sampled from a woman aged 40-49 years with acute COVID-19. CDR3 bases: TGTGCCAGTAGTGACAGATTAAACACTGAAGCTTTCTTT. This translates into CASSDRLNTEAFF.